This T cell receptor beta chain was recorded in a study of lymphopenia after photon versus proton radiotherapy (dated by TCRdb to about 2019). The study in broad terms: The immunological effects of photon versus proton radiation therapy were compared in patients with gastrointestinal tumors who developed high-grade lymphopenia. The goal of the study was to describe how the two radiation modalities differ in their effects on the immune system. The cohort included over 15 patients with gastrointestinal tumors who developed lymphopenia after receiving either photon or proton therapy.

Based on the germline V gene, the CDR1 and CDR2 sequences are SNHLY and FYNNEI. Measured from the cysteine to the phenylalanine, the CDR3 is 15 residues long. Only the CDR3 DNA stays, 45 bases, in frame from base 1. V is pruned by 6 bases and J by 0 bases, leaving 5 bases of the junction without a gene match. General findings and caveats noted by the study authors: Relative stability during treatment was observed in proton-treated patients, whereas loss of naive T cells and TCR diversity and gain of effector/memory populations were observed in photon-treated patients. After the lymphocyte count nadir, repertoires from photon-treated patients showed oligoclonal expansion, particularly of CD8+ Temra cells, and this expansion drove the decline in diversity. The survival association was assessed only in patients who died, and the authors presented better survival with proton therapy as a possibility rather than a demonstrated result. Among patients across the cohort who died, overall survival time showed an inverse correlation with a larger post-nadir drop in TCR diversity.

This clone was seen once. Its target antigen remains unknown. Base qualities are not provided; no much larger clone lies one nucleotide away. The receptor library was made with the immunoSEQ multiplex PCR assay. Deep sequencing of rearranged TCR beta loci, alongside multiparametric flow cytometry, was used to profile T cell repertoires. TCRdb stores this immuneACCESS table with in-frame sequences only. Part of the clones is absent; in the studies checked, under half of the shortfall reflects unresolved V genes, and no reason is known for the rest. In this sample the table shows approximately 150,000 clones, 75% to 90% of which occur a single time. Around 4.7% of the sample goes to the ten largest clones.

Recombination joined TRBV2 with TRBJ1-3, and TRBD1 aligns with 7 junction nucleotides. This specimen consisted of peripheral blood, obtained from a patient treated with photon-based radiotherapy. This TCR came from a man aged 45-65 years with gastric cancer. Read as DNA, the sequence is TGTGCCAGCAGAGGGGGCCCCCTCTCTGGAAACACCATATATTTT. Translated, this is CASRGGPLSGNTIYF. Here the CDR3 is joined to the reference TRBV2 and TRBJ1-3 genes, and the full variable domain is: EPEVTQTPSHQVTQMGQEVILRCVPISNHLYFYWYRQILGQKVEFLVSFYNNEISEKSEIFDDQFSVERPDGSNFTLKIRSTKLEDSAMYFCASRGGPLSGNTIYFGEGSWLTVV.